The TCR beta chain under discussion was sequenced for a study of T cell changes during pregnancy in multiple sclerosis. The method was immunoSEQ multiplex PCR; TCRdb's version includes in-frame clones alone and lacks a portion of them. In the table there are 50,000 to 65,000 clones, 80% to 95% of which are singletons. Trimming removed 5 bases at V and 0 bases at J, with 11 bases between. Germline lookup yields CDR1 SNHLY and CDR2 FYNNEI. This CDR3 region has 15 residues. The starting material was peripheral blood, obtained in the first trimester of pregnancy. This sequence joins TRBV2 and TRBJ1-3; D perhaps matches TRBD1 (5 bases). The sequence was collected from a female donor with multiple sclerosis, enrolled in a pregnancy study. The CDR3 DNA sequence: TGTGCCAGCAGTCGGGACTTCAGCTCTGGAAACACCATATATTTT. Translation: CASSRDFSSGNTIYF.